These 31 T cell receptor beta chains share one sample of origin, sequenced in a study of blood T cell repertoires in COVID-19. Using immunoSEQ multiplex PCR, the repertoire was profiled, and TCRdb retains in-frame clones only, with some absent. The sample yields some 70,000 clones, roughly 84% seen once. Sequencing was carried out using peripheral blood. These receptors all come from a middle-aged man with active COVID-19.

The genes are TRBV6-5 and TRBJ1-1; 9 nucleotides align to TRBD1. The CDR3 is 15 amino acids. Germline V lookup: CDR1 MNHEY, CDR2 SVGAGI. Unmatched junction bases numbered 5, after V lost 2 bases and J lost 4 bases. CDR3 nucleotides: TGTGCCAGCAGTTACAGCGAGACAGGGGGCACTGAAGCTTTCTTT. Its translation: CASSYSETGGTEAFF.

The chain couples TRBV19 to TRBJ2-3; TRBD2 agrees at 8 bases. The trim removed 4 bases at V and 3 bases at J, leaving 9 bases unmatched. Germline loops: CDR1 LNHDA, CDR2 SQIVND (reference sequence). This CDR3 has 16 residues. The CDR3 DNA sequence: TGTGCCAGTAGTACGGCCTACGCGGGAGGAACAGATACGCAGTATTTT. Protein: CASSTAYAGGTDTQYF.

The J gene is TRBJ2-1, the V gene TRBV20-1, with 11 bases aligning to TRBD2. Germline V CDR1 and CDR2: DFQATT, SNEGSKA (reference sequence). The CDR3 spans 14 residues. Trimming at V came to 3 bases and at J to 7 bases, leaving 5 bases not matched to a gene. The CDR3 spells CSASRGLAVNEQFF. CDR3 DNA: TGCAGTGCTAGTAGGGGACTAGCGGTAAATGAGCAGTTCTTC.

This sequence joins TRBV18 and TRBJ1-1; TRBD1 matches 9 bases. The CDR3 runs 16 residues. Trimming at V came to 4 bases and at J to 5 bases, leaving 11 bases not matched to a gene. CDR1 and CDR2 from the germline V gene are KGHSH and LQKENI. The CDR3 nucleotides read TGTGCCAGCTCACAACAGGGGGCGCCGGGGATGACTGAAGCTTTCTTT. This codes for CASSQQGAPGMTEAFF.

The chain's CDR3 is CASSVDEAYGYTF. The CDR3 DNA reads as TGTGCCAGCAGCGTAGACGAGGCATATGGCTACACCTTC. This chain joins TRBV9 and TRBJ1-2; D is uncertain. This CDR3 is built from 13 residues. In germline, CDR1 is SGDLS, CDR2 YYNGEE. Trimming pared 0 bases from V and 5 bases from J, leaving 8 bases between.

The CDR3 sequence is CASSRTTVSGANVLTF. The CDR3 nucleotides are TGCGCCAGCAGCAGGACGACAGTCTCTGGGGCCAACGTCCTGACTTTC. This chain joins TRBV5-1 and TRBJ2-6; possible D gene TRBD1, 5 bases. Trimming took off 4 bases at V and 0 bases at J, with 11 bases between the two ends. The CDR3 contains 16 residues. Germline assignment: CDR1 SGHRS and CDR2 YFSETQ.

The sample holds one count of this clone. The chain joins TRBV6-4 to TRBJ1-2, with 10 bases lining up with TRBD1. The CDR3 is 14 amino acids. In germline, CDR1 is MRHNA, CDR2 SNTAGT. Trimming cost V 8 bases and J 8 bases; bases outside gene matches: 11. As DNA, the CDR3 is TGTGCCAGCCACTGGGACAGGGGCGACAGGGGCTACACCTTC. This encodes CASHWDRGDRGYTF.

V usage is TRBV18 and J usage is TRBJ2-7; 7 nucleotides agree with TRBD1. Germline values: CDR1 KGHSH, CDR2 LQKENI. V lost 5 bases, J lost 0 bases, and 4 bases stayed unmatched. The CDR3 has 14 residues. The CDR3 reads CASSSTGDSYEQYF. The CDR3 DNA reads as TGTGCCAGCTCATCAACAGGGGACTCCTACGAGCAGTACTTC.

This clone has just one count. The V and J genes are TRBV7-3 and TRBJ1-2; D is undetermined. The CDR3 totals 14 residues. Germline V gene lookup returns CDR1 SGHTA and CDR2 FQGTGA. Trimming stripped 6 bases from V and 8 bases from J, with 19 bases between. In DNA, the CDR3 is TGTGCCAGCAGTTCAAACAGCGGGGAAGGGGGCTACACCTTC. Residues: CASSSNSGEGGYTF.

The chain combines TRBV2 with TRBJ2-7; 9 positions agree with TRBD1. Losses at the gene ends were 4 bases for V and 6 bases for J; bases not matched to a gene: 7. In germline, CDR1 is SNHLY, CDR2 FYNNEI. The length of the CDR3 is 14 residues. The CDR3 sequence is CASSVNRGLVEQYF. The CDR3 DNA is TGTGCCAGCAGTGTGAACAGGGGGCTAGTCGAGCAGTACTTC.

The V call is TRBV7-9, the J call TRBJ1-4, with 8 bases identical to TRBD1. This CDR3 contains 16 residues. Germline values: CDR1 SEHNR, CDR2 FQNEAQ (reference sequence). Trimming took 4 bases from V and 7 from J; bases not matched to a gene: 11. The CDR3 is CASSSQDQGAGEKLFF. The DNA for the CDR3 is TGTGCCAGCAGCTCACAGGACCAGGGGGCCGGTGAAAAACTGTTTTTT.

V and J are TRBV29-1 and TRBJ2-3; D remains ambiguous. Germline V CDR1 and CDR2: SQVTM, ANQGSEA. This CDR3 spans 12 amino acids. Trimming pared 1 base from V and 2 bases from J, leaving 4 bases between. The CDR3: CSVEAITDTQYF. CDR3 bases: TGCAGCGTTGAAGCTATCACAGATACGCAGTATTTT.

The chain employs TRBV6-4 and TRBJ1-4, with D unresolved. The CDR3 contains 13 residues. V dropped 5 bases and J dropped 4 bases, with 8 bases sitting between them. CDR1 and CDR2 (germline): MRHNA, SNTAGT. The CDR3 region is CASSREFNEKLFF. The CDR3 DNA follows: TGTGCCAGCAGTCGAGAGTTTAATGAAAAACTGTTTTTT.

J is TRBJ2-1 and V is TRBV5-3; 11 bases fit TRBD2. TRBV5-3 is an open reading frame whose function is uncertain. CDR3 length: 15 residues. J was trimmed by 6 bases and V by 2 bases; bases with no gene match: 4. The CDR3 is CARSLLAGASNEQFF. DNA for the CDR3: TGTGCCAGAAGCTTACTAGCGGGAGCCTCCAATGAGCAGTTCTTC.

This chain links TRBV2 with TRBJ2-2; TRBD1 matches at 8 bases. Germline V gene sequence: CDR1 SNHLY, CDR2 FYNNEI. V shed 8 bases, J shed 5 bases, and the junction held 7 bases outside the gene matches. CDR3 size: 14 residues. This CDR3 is CASLQGARTGELFF. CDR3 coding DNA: TGTGCCAGCCTCCAGGGGGCTCGTACCGGGGAGCTGTTTTTT.

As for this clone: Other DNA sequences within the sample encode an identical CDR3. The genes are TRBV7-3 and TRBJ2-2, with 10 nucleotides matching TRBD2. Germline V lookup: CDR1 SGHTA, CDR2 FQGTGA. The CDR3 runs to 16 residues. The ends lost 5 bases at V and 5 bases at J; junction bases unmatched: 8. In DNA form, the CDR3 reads TGTGCCAGCAGCCCACTAGCGGGGTCTAGGACCGGGGAGCTGTTTTTT. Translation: CASSPLAGSRTGELFF.

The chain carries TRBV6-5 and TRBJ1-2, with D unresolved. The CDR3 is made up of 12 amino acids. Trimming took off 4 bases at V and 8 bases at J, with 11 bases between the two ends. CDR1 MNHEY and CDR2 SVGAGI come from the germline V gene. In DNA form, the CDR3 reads TGTGCCAGCAGTTCTCCATCTATGGGCTACACCTTC. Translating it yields CASSSPSMGYTF.

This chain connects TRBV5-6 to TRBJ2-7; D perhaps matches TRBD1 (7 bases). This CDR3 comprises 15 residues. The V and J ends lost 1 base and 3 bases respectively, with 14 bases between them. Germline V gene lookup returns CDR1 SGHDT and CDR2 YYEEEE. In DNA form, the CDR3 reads TGTGCCAGCAGCTTGCCAGGGGGAGGTAACTACGAGCAGTACTTC. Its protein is CASSLPGGGNYEQYF.

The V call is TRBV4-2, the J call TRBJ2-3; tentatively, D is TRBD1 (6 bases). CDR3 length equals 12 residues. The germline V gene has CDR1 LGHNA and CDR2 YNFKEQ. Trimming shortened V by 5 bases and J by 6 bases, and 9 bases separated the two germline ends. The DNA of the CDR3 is TGTGCCAGCAGCTACGGACAGGATACGCAGTATTTT. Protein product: CASSYGQDTQYF.

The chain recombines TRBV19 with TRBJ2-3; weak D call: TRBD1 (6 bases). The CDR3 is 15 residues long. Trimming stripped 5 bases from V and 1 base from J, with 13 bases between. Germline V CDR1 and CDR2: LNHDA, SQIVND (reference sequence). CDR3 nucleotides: TGTGCCAGTAGTTGGGCCCGACAGGGCACAGATACGCAGTATTTT. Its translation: CASSWARQGTDTQYF. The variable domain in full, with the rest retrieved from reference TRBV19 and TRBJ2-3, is DGGITQSPKYLFRKEGQNVTLSCEQNLNHDAMYWYRQDPGQGLRLIYYSQIVNDFQKGDIAEGYSVSREKKESFPLTVTSAQKNPTAFYLCASSWARQGTDTQYFGPGTRLTVL.

The CDR3 protein is CASSLEPGGQGAGANVLTF. CDR3 DNA sequence: TGCGCCAGCAGCTTGGAGCCCGGGGGACAGGGCGCCGGGGCCAACGTCCTGACTTTC. The chain combines TRBV5-1 with TRBJ2-6, with 9 positions matching TRBD1. CDR1 is SGHRS and CDR2 is YFSETQ in the germline V gene. Trimming took 0 bases from V and 4 from J; bases not matched to a gene: 11. CDR3 size: 19 residues.

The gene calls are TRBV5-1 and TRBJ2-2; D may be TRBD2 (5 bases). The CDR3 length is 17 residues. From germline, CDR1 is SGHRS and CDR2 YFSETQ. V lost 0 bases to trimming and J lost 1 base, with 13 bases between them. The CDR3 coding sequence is TGCGCCAGCAGCTTGGGACCAGTGGCGGGGAACACCGGGGAGCTGTTTTTT. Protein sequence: CASSLGPVAGNTGELFF.

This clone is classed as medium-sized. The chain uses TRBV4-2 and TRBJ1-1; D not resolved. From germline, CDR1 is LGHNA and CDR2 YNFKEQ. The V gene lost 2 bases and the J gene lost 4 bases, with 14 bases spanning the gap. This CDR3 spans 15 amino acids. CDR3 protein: CASSQQNGLSTEAFF. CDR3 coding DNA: TGTGCCAGCAGCCAACAGAATGGGCTCAGCACTGAAGCTTTCTTT.

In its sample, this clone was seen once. Here the CDR3 reads CAWRGLAGGSYEQYF. The CDR3 DNA reads as TGTGCCTGGAGGGGACTAGCGGGGGGCTCCTACGAGCAGTACTTC. The chain employs TRBV30 and TRBJ2-7; 15 bases are a match to TRBD2. The germline V gene has CDR1 GTSNPN and CDR2 SVGIG (reference sequence). Unmatched junction bases numbered 0, after V lost 3 bases and J lost 0 bases. The CDR3 spans 15 residues.

The CDR3 sequence: CASLGPAGTEAFF. The CDR3 DNA reads as TGTGCCAGCTTGGGCCCCGCGGGGACTGAAGCTTTCTTT. The chain couples TRBV12-3 or TRBV12-4 to TRBJ1-1; D gene uncertain. V was cut by 8 bases and J by 5 bases, with 15 bases left in between. This CDR3 has 13 amino acids.

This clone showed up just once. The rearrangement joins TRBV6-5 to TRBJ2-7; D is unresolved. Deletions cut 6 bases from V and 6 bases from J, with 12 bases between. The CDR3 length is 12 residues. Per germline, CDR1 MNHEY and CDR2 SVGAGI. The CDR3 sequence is CASRGVQTEQYF. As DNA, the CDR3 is TGTGCCAGCAGAGGCGTACAGACCGAGCAGTACTTC.

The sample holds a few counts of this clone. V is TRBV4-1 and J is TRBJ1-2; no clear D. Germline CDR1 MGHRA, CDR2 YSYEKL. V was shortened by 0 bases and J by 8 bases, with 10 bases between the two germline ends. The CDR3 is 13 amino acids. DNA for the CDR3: TGCGCCAGCAGCCAAGATTCAGGCGCCGGCTACACCTTC. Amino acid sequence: CASSQDSGAGYTF.

CDR3 DNA sequence: TGCGCCAGCAGCTTGAGACCCTCCGGTAAGGGGGCGCAGGATTCACCCCTCCACTTT. As protein: CASSLRPSGKGAQDSPLHF. J is TRBJ1-6 and V is TRBV5-1; 7 bases match TRBD1. Per germline, CDR1 SGHRS and CDR2 YFSETQ. Trimming removed 1 base from V and 8 bases from J; junction bases left unmatched: 18. This CDR3 is built from 19 residues.

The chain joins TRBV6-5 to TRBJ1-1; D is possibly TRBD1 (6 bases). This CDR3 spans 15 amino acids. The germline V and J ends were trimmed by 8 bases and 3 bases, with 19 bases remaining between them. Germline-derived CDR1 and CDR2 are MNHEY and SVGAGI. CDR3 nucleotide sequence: TGTGCCAGCCAGACCGTAGGGGGTCTTTACACTGAAGCTTTCTTT. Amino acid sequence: CASQTVGGLYTEAFF.

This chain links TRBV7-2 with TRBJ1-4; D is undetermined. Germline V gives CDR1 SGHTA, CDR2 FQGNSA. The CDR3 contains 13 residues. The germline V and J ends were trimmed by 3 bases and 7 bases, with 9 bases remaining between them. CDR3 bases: TGTGCCAGCAGCTTCATGGCTGGTGAAAAACTGTTTTTT. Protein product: CASSFMAGEKLFF.

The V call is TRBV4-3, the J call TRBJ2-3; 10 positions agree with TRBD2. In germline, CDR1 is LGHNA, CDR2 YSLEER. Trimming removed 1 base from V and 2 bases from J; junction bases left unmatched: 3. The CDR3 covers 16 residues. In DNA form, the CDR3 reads TGCGCCAGCAGCCAAGCTCTAGCGGGGGTCACAGATACGCAGTATTTT. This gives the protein CASSQALAGVTDTQYF.